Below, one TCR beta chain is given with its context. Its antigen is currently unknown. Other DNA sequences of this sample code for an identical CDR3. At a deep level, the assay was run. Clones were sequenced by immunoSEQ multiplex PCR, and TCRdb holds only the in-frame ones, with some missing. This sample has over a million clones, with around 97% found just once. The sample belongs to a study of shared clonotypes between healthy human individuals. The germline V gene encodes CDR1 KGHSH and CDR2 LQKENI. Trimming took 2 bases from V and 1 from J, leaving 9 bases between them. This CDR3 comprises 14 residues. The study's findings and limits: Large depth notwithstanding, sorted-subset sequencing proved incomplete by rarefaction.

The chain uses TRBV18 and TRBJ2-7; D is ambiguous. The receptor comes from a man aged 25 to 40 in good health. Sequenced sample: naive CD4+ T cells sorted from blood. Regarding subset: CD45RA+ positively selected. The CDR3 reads CASSPVSGSYEQYF. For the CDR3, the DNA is TGTGCCAGCTCACCAGTTTCGGGTTCCTACGAGCAGTACTTC.